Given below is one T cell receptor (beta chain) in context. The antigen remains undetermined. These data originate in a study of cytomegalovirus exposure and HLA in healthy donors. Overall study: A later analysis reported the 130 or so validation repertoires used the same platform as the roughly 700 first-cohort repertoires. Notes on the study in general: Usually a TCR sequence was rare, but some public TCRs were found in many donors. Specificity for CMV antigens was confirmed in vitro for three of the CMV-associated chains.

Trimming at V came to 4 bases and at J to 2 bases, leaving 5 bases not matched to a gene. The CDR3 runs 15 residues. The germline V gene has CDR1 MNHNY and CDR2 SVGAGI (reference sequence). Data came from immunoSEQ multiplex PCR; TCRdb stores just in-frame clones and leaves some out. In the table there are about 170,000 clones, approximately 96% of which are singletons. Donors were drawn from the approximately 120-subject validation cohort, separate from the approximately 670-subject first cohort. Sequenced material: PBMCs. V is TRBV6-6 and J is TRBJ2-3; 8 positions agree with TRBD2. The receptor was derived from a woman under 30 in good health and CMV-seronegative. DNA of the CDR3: TGTGCCAGCAGTTTTAGCGGGACCTACACAGATACGCAGTATTTT. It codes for CASSFSGTYTDTQYF.